The following is a T cell receptor beta chain sequence with its context. What it recognizes is unknown. The table came from immunoSEQ multiplex PCR; TCRdb's copy has only in-frame clones and leaves some out. The repertoire includes approximately 92,000 clones, around 90% of them detected once, and 6% sits in the top ten. This sample was included in a study of graft-versus-host responses after intestinal transplantation. As for the study in general: Recipients received multivisceral, liver-intestinal, or isolated intestinal transplants. Tacrolimus plus steroids were given to all recipients for roughly three years, preceded by anti-thymocyte globulin induction. Broader study findings: Recipient-marrow GvH clones were detected, some having first appeared in ileum or blood. Early post-transplant falls in HvG clones accompanied the peak levels of circulating GvH clones.

The CDR3 sequence is 15 residues long. Germline V CDR1 and CDR2: LGHNT, FRNRAP. V was pared by 7 bases and J by 3 bases, with 8 bases of the junction left unmatched. The specimen comprised unstimulated CD8+ T cells sorted from spleen or lymph node cells, sampled before intestinal transplant. This TCR came from a human donor who received an intestinal transplant. The rearrangement uses TRBV12-5 and TRBJ2-1, with TRBD1 matching 8 bases. The CDR3 protein is CASAKTQGDYNEQFF. CDR3 in DNA: TGTGCTAGTGCCAAGACACAGGGGGACTACAATGAGCAGTTCTTC.